This is a list of T cell receptor beta chains from one sample in a study of blood T cells in healthy people across ages. TCRdb re-called the 5' RACE reads with MiXCR, one entry per CDR3 protein. The sample carries about 1.5 million distinct CDR3 sequences, approximately 43% recorded once. The sample taken for sequencing was blood. The receptor source for this set is a woman aged 18-29 years in good health. Each CDR3 is given with its conserved first and last residue. A D gene is named only where the DNA matches it firmly. Where a row states a size, it is once, few, many or the class of an expanded clone; other rows omit it.

TRBV4-3	TRBD1	-	TRBJ2-7	TGCGCCAGCAGCCAAGCTACAGGGGGTATGCTATACGAGCAGTACTTC	CASSQATGGMLYEQYF
TRBV7-8	TRBD1	-	TRBJ1-1	TGTGCCAGCAGCACTTACAGGGGTCCCTCGATGAACACTGAAGCTTTCTTT	CASSTYRGPSMNTEAFF
TRBV9	TRBD2	-	TRBJ2-1	TGTGCCAGCAGCGTAACTAGCGGGGGGTTCAGTGGGGATGAGCAGTTCTTC	CASSVTSGGFSGDEQFF
TRBV2	TRBD1	-	TRBJ2-7	TGTGCCAGCAGTGGCAGGGGGCTTTCGTCCTACGAGCAGTACTTC	CASSGRGLSSYEQYF
TRBV6-5	-	-	TRBJ1-1	TGTGCCAGCAGTTACTCGAGGACGAACATGAACACTGAAGCTTTCTTT	CASSYSRTNMNTEAFF
TRBV12-3/TRBV12-4	-	-	TRBJ2-7	TGTGCCAGCAGTTTTGGAACCCTTGGGCACGAGCAGTACTTC	CASSFGTLGHEQYF
TRBV7-9	TRBD2	-	TRBJ2-1	TGTGCCAGCAGCTACAACCCGAGCGGGATCCCCTACAATGAGCAGTTCTTC	CASSYNPSGIPYNEQFF
TRBV7-2	TRBD2	-	TRBJ2-3	TGTGCCAGCAGCTCCCCGACTAGCGGGGGGGTGCATACGCAGTATTTT	CASSSPTSGGVHTQYF
TRBV20-1	-	-	TRBJ2-7	TGCAGTGCTAGGGGTCCGGATACCTACGAGCAGTACTTC	CSARGPDTYEQYF
TRBV4-1	-	-	TRBJ2-5	TGCGCCAGCAGCCAATCCCTCTCCGGAGAGACCCAGTACTTC	CASSQSLSGETQYF
TRBV29-1	TRBD2	few	TRBJ2-7	TGCAGCGTGCGGGAGACGTTGCAGTACTTC	CSVRETLQYF
TRBV6-5	-	-	TRBJ1-1	TGTGCCAGCAGTTACTCGATAAGGGCGATGAACACTGAAGCTTTCTTT	CASSYSIRAMNTEAFF
TRBV4-3	-	-	TRBJ2-7	TGCGCCAGCAGCCAAGACAGTGGAGCCCACAATGAGCAGTACTTC	CASSQDSGAHNEQYF
TRBV7-9	-	few	TRBJ2-3	TGTGCCAGCAGCTTGCAGGGGAACACGTACACAGATACGCAGTATTTT	CASSLQGNTYTDTQYF
TRBV27	-	-	TRBJ1-4	TGTGCCAGCAGTTTAATAGGGGTAGGGGAAAAACTGTTTTTT	CASSLIGVGEKLFF
TRBV4-1	-	few	TRBJ1-4	TGCGCCAGCAGCCAAGATAGCAACCGGAGGGAAAAACTGTTTTTT	CASSQDSNRREKLFF
TRBV25-1	-	-	TRBJ2-1	TGTGCCAGCAGTGAATTGGGGGTCTCCTACAATGAGCAGTTCTTC	CASSELGVSYNEQFF
TRBV5-1	TRBD2	-	TRBJ2-1	TGCGCCAGCAGCCCGGCGGGGGACCCCTACAATGAGCAGTTCTTC	CASSPAGDPYNEQFF
TRBV6-2/TRBV6-3	-	-	TRBJ2-3	TGTGCCAGCAGTTACCCGGGACGGCGCTACACAGATACGCAGTATTTT	CASSYPGRRYTDTQYF
TRBV29-1	-	-	TRBJ1-5	TGCAGCGTTGCACAGGGCTCGAGCAATCAGCCCCAGCATTTT	CSVAQGSSNQPQHF
TRBV2	-	few	TRBJ1-5	TGTGCCAGCCTAAAACAGGAGGATCAGCCCCAGCATTTT	CASLKQEDQPQHF
TRBV7-2	-	few	TRBJ2-5	TGTGCCAGCAGCCAGGCAGGGCGCCAAGAGACCCAGTACTTC	CASSQAGRQETQYF
TRBV7-2	-	few	TRBJ2-3	TGTGCCAGCAGCGTTAGCCAAGCCCGGGGCACAGATACGCAGTATTTT	CASSVSQARGTDTQYF
TRBV25-1	-	few	TRBJ1-1	TGTGCCAGCGCAAGTGCGAACACTGAAGCTTTCTTT	CASASANTEAFF
TRBV20-1	TRBD1	-	TRBJ2-7	TGCAGTGCCGGACAGGGAAGCTCCAACGAGCAGTACTTC	CSAGQGSSNEQYF
TRBV12-5	-	many	TRBJ2-7	TGTGCTAGTGGTTTGGTAGTCGGCAGCTCCTACGAGCAGTACTTC	CASGLVVGSSYEQYF
TRBV27	-	few	TRBJ2-7	TGTGCCAGCAGTTTATCGTCGGTATACGAGCAGTACTTC	CASSLSSVYEQYF
TRBV7-2	-	-	TRBJ1-1	TGTGCCAGCAGCTTAAGTGGGGTCTCCACTGAAGCTTTCTTT	CASSLSGVSTEAFF
TRBV6-1	-	once	TRBJ2-2	TGTGCCAGCGGGGACACCTACACCGGGGAGCTGTTTTTT	CASGDTYTGELFF
TRBV14	TRBD2	-	TRBJ2-2	TGTGCCAGCAGCCCGGGACTAGCGGGAGAGTACGGGGAGCTGTTTTTT	CASSPGLAGEYGELFF
TRBV5-6	-	few	TRBJ1-2	TGTGCCAGCAGCATTCAGGGATTTAACTATGGCTACACCTTC	CASSIQGFNYGYTF
TRBV9	TRBD2	-	TRBJ2-3	TGTGCCAGCAGCCACCCCCGTGGGGGACTAAGAGCAGATACGCAGTATTTT	CASSHPRGGLRADTQYF
TRBV27	-	-	TRBJ1-6	TGTGCCAGCAGTTTACCCGGGTCGGTGGCCTCCTATAATTCACCCCTCCACTTT	CASSLPGSVASYNSPLHF
TRBV4-2	TRBD2	-	TRBJ2-7	TGTGCCAGCAGCCAAGATAAGGCGGGAGCGGCCTACGAGCAGTACTTC	CASSQDKAGAAYEQYF
TRBV7-9	-	many	TRBJ2-1	TGTGCCAGCAGCGGGAGCTCCTACAATGAGCAGTTCTTC	CASSGSSYNEQFF
TRBV6-2/TRBV6-3	TRBD1	-	TRBJ2-5	TGTGCCAGCAGTTACACCGGGACAGGGATCCGAGAGACCCAGTACTTC	CASSYTGTGIRETQYF
TRBV7-9	TRBD1	-	TRBJ1-1	TGTGCCAGCAGCCCGAGGGACAGCCCGAACACTGAAGCTTTCTTT	CASSPRDSPNTEAFF
TRBV6-5	TRBD1	-	TRBJ2-1	TGTGCCAGCAGTTTTGCTTCGACAGGGAACAAGCAGTTCTTC	CASSFASTGNKQFF
TRBV18	-	-	TRBJ2-7	TGTGCCAGATCGCGGCCGGGACTCTCCTACAATGAGCAGTACTTC	CARSRPGLSYNEQYF
TRBV7-9	TRBD1	-	TRBJ1-4	TGTGCCAGCAGCCCACCCGTGGGACAGGGTCATGAAAAACTGTTTTTT	CASSPPVGQGHEKLFF
TRBV2	-	-	TRBJ1-2	TGTGCCAGCAGTGTGGCAGAAAAGATCAATGGCTACACCTTC	CASSVAEKINGYTF
TRBV20-1	-	-	TRBJ2-7	TGCAGTGCTGGCGTAGGGCTACCCTGCGAGCAGTACTTC	CSAGVGLPCEQYF
TRBV6-2/TRBV6-3	-	-	TRBJ1-2	TGTGCCAGCAGGTCCACAGATAACTATGGCCACACCTTC	CASRSTDNYGHTF
TRBV7-7	TRBD2	-	TRBJ2-1	TGTGCTAGCAGCGAGGGACTATACAATGAGCAGTTCTTC	CASSEGLYNEQFF
TRBV20-1	TRBD2	few	TRBJ2-3	TGCAGTGCCCCAGCAGCGGGGGGGTTCACAGATACGCAGTATTTT	CSAPAAGGFTDTQYF
TRBV29-1	-	-	TRBJ2-5	TGCAGCGTTTCTCGGTTGGTCAGCTACCAAGAGACCCAGTACTTC	CSVSRLVSYQETQYF
TRBV4-3	-	-	TRBJ2-7	TGCGCCAGCAGCCAAGATGGCCGGGTTTCGCCCGAGCAGTACTTC	CASSQDGRVSPEQYF
TRBV4-1	TRBD1	-	TRBJ1-5	TGCGCCAGCAGCCAAGAAGGGACAGGGTATCAGCCCCAGCATTTT	CASSQEGTGYQPQHF